Each of the 15 T cell receptor beta chains below was sequenced from the same sample in a study of CD4 T cells in relation to SARS-CoV-2 and coronaviruses. The unexposed donors gave CD4+ T cells in about 2011-2018, prior to COVID-19. Isolation of CD4+ T cells took place after nine to ten days in culture. No antigen is known for these receptors. The table came from immunoSEQ multiplex PCR; TCRdb's copy has only in-frame clones and leaves some out. The top ten hold roughly 13% of the sample, which has 20,000 to 30,000 clones, around 78% seen once. Sequencing used CD4+ T cells from PBMCs, cultured in vitro. Every receptor here comes from a human donor in good health.

V usage is TRBV5-1 and J usage is TRBJ1-1; 7 bases fit TRBD1. The J segment lost 3 bases and the V segment lost 3 bases, leaving 5 bases of the junction unmatched. Germline-derived CDR1 and CDR2 are SGHRS and YFSETQ. The CDR3 sequence is 14 residues long. The CDR3 loop reads CASSSGQDHTEAFF. In DNA form, the CDR3 reads TGCGCCAGCAGCTCCGGACAGGACCACACTGAAGCTTTCTTT.

The V call is TRBV5-8, the J call TRBJ1-1, with D possibly TRBD1 on 6 matching bases. Deletions cut 1 base from V and 1 base from J, with 17 bases between. This CDR3 comprises 17 residues. In germline, CDR1 is SGHTS, CDR2 YDEGEE. CDR3 DNA: TGTGCCAGCAGCTTGTTCCAGGGGATCGTAGGGAACACTGAAGCTTTCTTT. Amino acid sequence: CASSLFQGIVGNTEAFF.

CDR3 sequence (DNA): TGTGCCAGCAGTTCTCCGGGACTAGAACTTTATACGCAGTATTTT. Amino acids: CASSSPGLELYTQYF. The rearrangement uses TRBV27 and TRBJ2-3; TRBD2 aligns across 8 bases. The CDR3 totals 15 residues. From germline, CDR1 is MNHEY and CDR2 SMNVEV (reference sequence). With V trimmed by 4 bases and J by 7 bases, 10 bases remained unmatched.

V is TRBV7-9 and J is TRBJ1-2; unclear D gene. Trimming removed 1 base from V and 5 bases from J, with 8 bases in between. The CDR3 sequence is 13 residues long. Germline CDR1 and CDR2: SEHNR and FQNEAQ (reference sequence). The CDR3: CASSLESEYGYTF. In DNA form, the CDR3 reads TGTGCCAGCAGCTTAGAGTCGGAGTATGGCTACACCTTC.

J is TRBJ1-4 and V is TRBV18; TRBD1 matches 7 bases. This CDR3 is 13 amino acids long. Germline CDR1 reads KGHSH; CDR2 reads LQKENI. J was trimmed by 6 bases and V by 8 bases; bases with no gene match: 6. The CDR3 protein is CASTTGWDEKLFF. The CDR3 DNA reads as TGTGCCAGCACGACAGGGTGGGATGAAAAACTGTTTTTT.

The chain couples TRBV6-5 to TRBJ2-7, with D possibly matching TRBD1 (5 bases). The germline CDR1 and CDR2 sequences are MNHEY and SVGAGI. The CDR3 contains 14 residues. V lost 5 bases, J lost 2 bases, and 13 bases lay in between. CDR3 sequence: CASSRGPLTYEQYF. CDR3 DNA sequence: TGTGCCAGCAGTAGGGGCCCCCTTACCTACGAGCAGTACTTC.

The V gene is TRBV24-1, the J gene TRBJ2-1; D remains unclear. The CDR3 runs 15 residues. V was shortened by 5 bases and J by 0 bases, with 10 bases between the two germline ends. CDR1 KGHDR and CDR2 SFDVKD come from the germline V gene. The DNA of the CDR3 is TGTGCCACCAGTGCCAGTAGAGGCTCCTACAATGAGCAGTTCTTC. Its protein is CATSASRGSYNEQFF.

V is TRBV11-2 and J is TRBJ2-7; 10 positions match TRBD1. The V gene end was trimmed by 1 base and the J gene end by 6 bases; junction bases not matched to a gene: 9. The CDR3 sequence is 16 residues long. Germline V gene lookup returns CDR1 SGHAT and CDR2 FQNNGV. In DNA form, the CDR3 reads TGTGCCAGCAGCTTAGGACAGGGGGCGATGTATCGCGAGCAGTACTTC. Translated: CASSLGQGAMYREQYF.

The chain joins TRBV2 to TRBJ2-3, with D uncertain. The V gene lost 6 bases and the J gene lost 0 bases, with 19 bases spanning the gap. CDR3 size: 17 residues. The V gene's germline CDR1 is SNHLY and CDR2 FYNNEI. CDR3 amino acids: CASRERVLTRSTDTQYF. CDR3 DNA: TGTGCCAGCAGGGAACGGGTCCTCACGCGCAGCACAGATACGCAGTATTTT.

A few counts support this clone. The V gene is TRBV6-5, the J gene TRBJ2-1, with 8 bases that match TRBD2. Germline assignment: CDR1 MNHEY and CDR2 SVGAGI. V lost 7 bases and J lost 5; bases outside the gene matches: 10. CDR3 length equals 15 residues. The CDR3 DNA sequence: TGTGCCAGCAACCTATCGGGACTAGTGAACAATGAGCAGTTCTTC. This encodes CASNLSGLVNNEQFF.

The genes are TRBV5-5 and TRBJ2-4; D not resolved. Germline CDR1 is SGHKS and CDR2 is YYEKEE (reference sequence). Trimming took 3 bases from V and 0 from J, leaving 19 bases between them. The length of the CDR3 is 18 residues. CDR3 protein: CASSSVNLYTLAKNIQYF. The CDR3 nucleotides are TGTGCCAGCAGCTCCGTGAACCTTTATACTTTAGCCAAAAACATTCAGTACTTC.

The rearrangement uses TRBV6-5 and TRBJ1-1, with a tentative D call TRBD1 (6 bases). Germline V gene sequence: CDR1 MNHEY, CDR2 SVGAGI. The CDR3 is made up of 13 amino acids. The V end lost 6 bases, the J end lost 6 bases, and 14 bases lay between the germline ends. CDR3 nucleotides: TGTGCCAGCAGCCGCAGGACAGCCCCTGAAGCTTTCTTT. It is translated as CASSRRTAPEAFF.

The chain carries TRBV9 and TRBJ2-7, with D uncertain. This CDR3 is 14 amino acids long. V dropped 0 bases and J dropped 1 base, with 8 bases sitting between them. Per germline, CDR1 SGDLS and CDR2 YYNGEE. CDR3: CASSVDSYSYEQYF. The CDR3 coding sequence is TGTGCCAGCAGCGTAGATAGCTATTCCTACGAGCAGTACTTC.

V is TRBV19 and J is TRBJ2-7; 13 nucleotides align to TRBD2. V lost 3 bases to trimming and J lost 6 bases; unmatched junction nucleotides: 14. Germline CDR1 LNHDA, CDR2 SQIVND (reference sequence). The CDR3 covers 18 residues. In DNA, the CDR3 is TGTGCCAGTAGTATGAAACCGGGACTAGCGGGGAGAGGCCCCGAGCAGTACTTC. It encodes CASSMKPGLAGRGPEQYF.

The chain has TRBV3-1 (or the pseudogene TRBV3-2) and TRBJ2-5; D might be TRBD1 or TRBD2, each matching 6 bases. The CDR3 is made up of 15 amino acids. Deletions cut 3 bases from V and 3 bases from J, with 14 bases between. Germline values: CDR1 LGHDT, CDR2 YNNKEL (reference sequence). The CDR3 DNA follows: TGTGCCAGCAGCCAGAACCCCGGGGGCGAAGAGACCCAGTACTTC. This codes for CASSQNPGGEETQYF.